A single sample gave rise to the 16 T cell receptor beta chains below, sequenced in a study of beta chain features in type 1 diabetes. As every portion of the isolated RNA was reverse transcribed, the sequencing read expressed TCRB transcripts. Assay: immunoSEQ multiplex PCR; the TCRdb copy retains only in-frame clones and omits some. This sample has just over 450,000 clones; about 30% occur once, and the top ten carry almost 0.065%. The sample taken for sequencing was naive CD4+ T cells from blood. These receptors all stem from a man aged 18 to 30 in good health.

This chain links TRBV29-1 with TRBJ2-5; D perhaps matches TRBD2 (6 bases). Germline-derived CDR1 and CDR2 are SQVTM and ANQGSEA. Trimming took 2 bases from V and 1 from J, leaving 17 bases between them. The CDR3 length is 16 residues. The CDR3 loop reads CSVESRWGRPQETQYF. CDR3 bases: TGCAGCGTTGAATCCCGTTGGGGGAGGCCCCAAGAGACCCAGTACTTC.

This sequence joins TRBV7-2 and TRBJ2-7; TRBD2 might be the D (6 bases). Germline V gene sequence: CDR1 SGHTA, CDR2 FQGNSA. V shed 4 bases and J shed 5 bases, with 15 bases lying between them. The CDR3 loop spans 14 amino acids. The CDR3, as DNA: TGTGCCAGCAGCTCGGACGGAGGGTTCAACGAGCAGTACTTC. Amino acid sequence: CASSSDGGFNEQYF. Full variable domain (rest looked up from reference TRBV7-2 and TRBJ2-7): GAGVSQSPSNKVTEKGKDVELRCDPISGHTALYWYRQSLGQGLEFLIYFQGNSAPDKSGLPSDRFSAERTGGSVSTLTIQRTQQEDSAVYLCASSSDGGFNEQYFGPGTRLTVT.

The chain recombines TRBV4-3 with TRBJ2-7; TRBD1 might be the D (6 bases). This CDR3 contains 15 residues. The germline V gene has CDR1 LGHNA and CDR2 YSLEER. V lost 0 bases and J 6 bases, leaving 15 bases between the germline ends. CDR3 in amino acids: CASSQEGQPFSEQYF. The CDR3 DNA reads TGCGCCAGCAGCCAAGAAGGACAGCCATTTTCCGAGCAGTACTTC.

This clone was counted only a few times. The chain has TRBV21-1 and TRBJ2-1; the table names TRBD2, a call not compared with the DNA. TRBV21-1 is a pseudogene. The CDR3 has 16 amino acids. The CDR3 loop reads CASSKEEDSSYNEQFF. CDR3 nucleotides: TGTGCCAGCAGCAAAGAGGAGGATAGCTCCTACAATGAGCAGTTCTTC.

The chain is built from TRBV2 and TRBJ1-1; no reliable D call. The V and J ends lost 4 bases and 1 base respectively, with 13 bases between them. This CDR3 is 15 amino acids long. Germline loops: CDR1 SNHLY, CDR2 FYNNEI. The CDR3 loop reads CASSAARGGNTEAFF. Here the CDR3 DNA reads TGTGCCAGCAGTGCAGCTCGGGGAGGGAACACTGAAGCTTTCTTT.

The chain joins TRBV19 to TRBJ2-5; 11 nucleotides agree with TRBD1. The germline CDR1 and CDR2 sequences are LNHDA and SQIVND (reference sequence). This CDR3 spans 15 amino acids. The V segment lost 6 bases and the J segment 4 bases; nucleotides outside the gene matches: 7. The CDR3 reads CASSPGQGGRETQYF. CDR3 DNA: TGTGCCAGTAGCCCGGGACAGGGGGGCCGAGAGACCCAGTACTTC.

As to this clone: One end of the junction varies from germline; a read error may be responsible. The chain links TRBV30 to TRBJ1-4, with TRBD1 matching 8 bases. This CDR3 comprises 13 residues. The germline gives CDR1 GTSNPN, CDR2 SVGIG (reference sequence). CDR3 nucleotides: TGTGCCTGGAGTCTAAAACCCCAGGGGGCGCCGGGTTTT. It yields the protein CAWSLKPQGAPGF. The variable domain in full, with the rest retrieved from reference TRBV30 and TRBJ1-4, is SQTIHQWPATLVQPVGSPLSLECTVEGTSNPNLYWYRQAAGRGLQLLFYSVGIGQISSEVPQNLSASRPQDRQFILSSKKLLLSDSGFYLCAWSLKPQGAPGFGSGTQLSVL.

CDR3 sequence: CASSPTGSSGSGSTDTQYF. The CDR3 DNA reads TGCGCCAGCAGCCCCACAGGGTCTAGCGGGAGCGGTAGCACAGATACGCAGTATTTT. The rearrangement joins TRBV5-1 to TRBJ2-3; TRBD2 aligns across 10 bases. Germline lookup yields CDR1 SGHRS and CDR2 YFSETQ. J lost 0 bases, V lost 4 bases, and 14 bases had no gene match. The CDR3 consists of 19 residues.

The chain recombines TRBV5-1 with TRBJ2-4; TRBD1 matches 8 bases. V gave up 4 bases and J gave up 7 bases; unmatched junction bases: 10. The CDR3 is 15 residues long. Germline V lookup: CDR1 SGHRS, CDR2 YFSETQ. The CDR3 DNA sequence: TGCGCCAGCAGCCACTCGACAGGGGATGGGAACATTCAGTACTTC. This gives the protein CASSHSTGDGNIQYF.

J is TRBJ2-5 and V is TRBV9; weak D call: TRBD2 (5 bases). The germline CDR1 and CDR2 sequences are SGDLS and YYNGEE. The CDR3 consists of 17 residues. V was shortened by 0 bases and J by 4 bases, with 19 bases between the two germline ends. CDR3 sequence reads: CASSVGFLASFTETQYF. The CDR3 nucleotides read TGTGCCAGCAGCGTAGGTTTCCTAGCTTCCTTTACAGAGACCCAGTACTTC.

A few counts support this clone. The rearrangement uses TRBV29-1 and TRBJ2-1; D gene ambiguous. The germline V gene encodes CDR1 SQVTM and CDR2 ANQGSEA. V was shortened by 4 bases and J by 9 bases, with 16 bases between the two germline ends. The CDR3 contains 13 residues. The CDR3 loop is CSVGSGRMTEQFF. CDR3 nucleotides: TGCAGCGTTGGGTCAGGCCGAATGACTGAGCAGTTCTTC.

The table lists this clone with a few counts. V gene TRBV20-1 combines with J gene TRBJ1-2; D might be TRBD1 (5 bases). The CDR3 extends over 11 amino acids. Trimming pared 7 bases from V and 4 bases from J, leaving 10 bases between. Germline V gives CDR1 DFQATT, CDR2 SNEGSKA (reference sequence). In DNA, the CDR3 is TGCAGTGTTCCGGGACTCTATGGCTACACCTTC. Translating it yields CSVPGLYGYTF.

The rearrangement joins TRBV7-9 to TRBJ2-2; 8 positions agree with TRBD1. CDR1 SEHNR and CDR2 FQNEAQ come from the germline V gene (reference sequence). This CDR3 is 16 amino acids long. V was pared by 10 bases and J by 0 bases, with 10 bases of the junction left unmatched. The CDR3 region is CAIIPRTGTNTGELFF. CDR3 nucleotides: TGTGCCATCATACCTCGGACAGGGACGAACACCGGGGAGCTGTTTTTT.

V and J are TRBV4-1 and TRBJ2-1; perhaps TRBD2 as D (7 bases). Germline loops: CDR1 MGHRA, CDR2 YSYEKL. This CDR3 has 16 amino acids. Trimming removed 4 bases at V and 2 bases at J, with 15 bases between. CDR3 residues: CASSPIPRGPYNEQFF. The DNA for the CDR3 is TGCGCCAGCAGCCCTATTCCGCGGGGGCCCTACAATGAGCAGTTCTTC.

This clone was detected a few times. The CDR3 DNA reads as TGCGCCAGCAGCCAAGGGGATAAGCGGTCCCGCTACGAGCAGTACTTC. It specifies CASSQGDKRSRYEQYF. The genes are TRBV4-3 and TRBJ2-7; tentatively, D is TRBD2 (5 bases). The CDR3 spans 16 residues. Trimming removed 1 base from V and 3 bases from J, with 16 bases in between. Germline V CDR1 and CDR2: LGHNA, YSLEER.

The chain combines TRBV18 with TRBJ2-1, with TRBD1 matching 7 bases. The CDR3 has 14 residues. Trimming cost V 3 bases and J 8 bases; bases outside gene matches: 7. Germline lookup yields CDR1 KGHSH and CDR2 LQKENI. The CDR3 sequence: CASSPTTGYHEQFF. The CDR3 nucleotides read TGTGCCAGCTCACCGACGACAGGGTACCATGAGCAGTTCTTC.